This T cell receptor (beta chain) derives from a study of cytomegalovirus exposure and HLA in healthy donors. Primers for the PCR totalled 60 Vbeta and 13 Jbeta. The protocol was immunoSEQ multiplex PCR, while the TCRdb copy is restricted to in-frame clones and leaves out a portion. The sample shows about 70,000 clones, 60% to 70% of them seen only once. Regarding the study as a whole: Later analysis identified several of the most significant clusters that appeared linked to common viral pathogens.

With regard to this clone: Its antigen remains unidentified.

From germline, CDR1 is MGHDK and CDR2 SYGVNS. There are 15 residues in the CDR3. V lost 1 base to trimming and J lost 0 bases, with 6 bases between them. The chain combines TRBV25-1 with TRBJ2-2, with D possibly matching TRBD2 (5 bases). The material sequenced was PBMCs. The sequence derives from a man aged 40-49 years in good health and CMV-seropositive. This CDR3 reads CASSESRANTGELFF. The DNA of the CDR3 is TGTGCCAGCAGTGAATCGCGGGCGAACACCGGGGAGCTGTTTTTT.